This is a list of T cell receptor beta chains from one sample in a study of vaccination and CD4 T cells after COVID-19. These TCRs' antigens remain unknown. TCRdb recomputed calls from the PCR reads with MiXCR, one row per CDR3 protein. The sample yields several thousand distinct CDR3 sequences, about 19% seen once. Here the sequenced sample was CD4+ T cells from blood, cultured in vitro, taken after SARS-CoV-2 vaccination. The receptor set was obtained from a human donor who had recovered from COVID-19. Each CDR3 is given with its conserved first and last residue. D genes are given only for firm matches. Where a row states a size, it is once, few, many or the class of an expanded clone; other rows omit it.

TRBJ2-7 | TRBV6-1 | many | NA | TGTGCCAGCACCTCCTTAGGCTACGAGCAGTACTTC | CASTSLGYEQYF
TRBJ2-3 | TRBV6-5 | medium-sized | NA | TGTGCCAGCAGTTACGGTACCTCGGTCTCTGATACGCAGTATTTT | CASSYGTSVSDTQYF
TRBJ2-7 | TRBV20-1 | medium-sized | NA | TGCAGTGCTAGAGATGACAACTCCTACGAGCAGTACTTC | CSARDDNSYEQYF
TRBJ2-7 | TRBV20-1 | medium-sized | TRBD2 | TGCAGTGCTAGGGGACTAGCCTACGAGCAGTACTTC | CSARGLAYEQYF
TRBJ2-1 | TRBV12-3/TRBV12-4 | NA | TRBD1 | TGTGCCAGCAGGCCCGACAGGGTGTCCTGCAATGAGCAGTTCTTC | CASRPDRVSCNEQFF
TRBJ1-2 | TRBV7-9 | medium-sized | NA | TGTGCCAGCAGCTTGGAGGGAGAGTCCGGCTACACCTTC | CASSLEGESGYTF
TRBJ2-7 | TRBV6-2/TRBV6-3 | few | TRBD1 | TGTGCCAGCAGCTCCCCGGGACAGGGACCGAGCTCCTACGAGCAGTACTTC | CASSSPGQGPSSYEQYF
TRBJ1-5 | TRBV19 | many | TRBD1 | TGTGCCAGTAGTCACGGACAGGGCCGGGTTGGGGGAAATCAGCCCCAGCATTTT | CASSHGQGRVGGNQPQHF
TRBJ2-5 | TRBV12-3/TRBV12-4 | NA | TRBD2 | TGTGCCAGCAGTTCGACTAGCGAGGGGACCCAGTACTTC | CASSSTSEGTQYF
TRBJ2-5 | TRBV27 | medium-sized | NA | TGTGCCAGCAGTAGAAAACCCCAAGAGACCCAGTACTTC | CASSRKPQETQYF
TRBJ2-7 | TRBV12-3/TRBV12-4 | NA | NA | TGTGCCAGCAGTTTAGAGGGGGGCCAAGCCTACGAGCAGTACTTC | CASSLEGGQAYEQYF
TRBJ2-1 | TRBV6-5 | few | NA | TGTGCCAGCAGTTACTCCGGACAGAACAATGAGCAGTTCTTC | CASSYSGQNNEQFF
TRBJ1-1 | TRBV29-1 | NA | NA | TGCAGCGTTGTGAGGGGATCGACTGAAGCTTTCTTT | CSVVRGSTEAFF
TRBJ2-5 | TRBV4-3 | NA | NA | TGCGCCAGCAGCCAAGATTGGGCGGGATACCAAGAGACCCAGTACTTC | CASSQDWAGYQETQYF